The clone carrying this T cell receptor (beta chain) was seen more than once but under ten times. This specimen comes from a study of circulating and synovial CD4+ cells in juvenile arthritis. The repertoire was sequenced with immunoSEQ multiplex PCR; TCRdb's copy has only in-frame clones and lacks some. There are 3,800 or so clones in the sample; 84% occur only once, and less than 4% lies in the top ten. Between the trimmed V and J ends, which lost 0 bases and 4 bases, there was a span of 15 bases. This CDR3 comprises 16 residues. Looked up from germline, CDR1 is SNHLY and CDR2 is FYNNEI. The rearrangement joins TRBV2 to TRBJ1-2, with D perhaps TRBD1 (6 bases). The source is a human donor with juvenile idiopathic arthritis. Sequenced material: CD4+ T cells from synovial fluid. The CDR3: CASSEALGGAGYGYTF. The CDR3 region has the DNA TGTGCCAGCAGTGAAGCGCTTGGGGGCGCGGGCTATGGCTACACCTTC. The full variable domain, completed using reference TRBV2 and TRBJ1-2, is EPEVTQTPSHQVTQMGQEVILRCVPISNHLYFYWYRQILGQKVEFLVSFYNNEISEKSEIFDDQFSVERPDGSNFTLKIRSTKLEDSAMYFCASSEALGGAGYGYTFGSGTRLTVV.